These 28 T cell receptor beta chains originate from one sample sequenced in a study of cytomegalovirus exposure and HLA in healthy donors. PCR used 60 Vbeta primers and 13 Jbeta primers. TCRdb's table, derived via immunoSEQ multiplex PCR, lists solely in-frame clones and lacks some. The data contain approximately 150,000 clones, over 80% of them singletons. Specimen: PBMCs. The source is a male donor in good health and CMV-seronegative.

The V call is TRBV13, the J call TRBJ2-5; possible D gene TRBD1, 6 bases. The V gene's germline CDR1 is PRHDT and CDR2 FYEKMQ (reference sequence). The CDR3 is made up of 14 amino acids. V lost 4 bases, J lost 5 bases, and 14 bases lay in between. The DNA of the CDR3 is TGTGCCAGCAGCTCCCCCAGGGGACGGGAGACCCAGTACTTC. This translates into CASSSPRGRETQYF.

This rearrangement joins TRBV20-1 to TRBJ1-2, with D hard to call. Per the germline V gene, CDR1 is DFQATT and CDR2 is SNEGSKA (reference sequence). V lost 2 bases to trimming and J lost 13 bases, with 11 bases between them. This CDR3 has 10 residues. The CDR3 nucleotides are TGCAGTGCTAGAATTCCCAGGTTCACCTTC. This gives the protein CSARIPRFTF.

Written as DNA, the CDR3 is TGTGCCAGCAGTATGGACAGCTTCTCTGGAAACACCATATATTTT. Translation gives CASSMDSFSGNTIYF. V is TRBV6-5 and J is TRBJ1-3; the D gene is possibly TRBD1 (6 bases). The CDR3 is 15 residues long. Trimming shortened V by 5 bases and J by 0 bases, and 11 bases separated the two germline ends. Germline V gene lookup returns CDR1 MNHEY and CDR2 SVGAGI.

The chain carries TRBV6-1 and TRBJ2-1, with no clear D. The ends were cut back, 0 bases at V and 13 bases at J, with 7 bases in the middle. Germline CDR1 and CDR2: MNHNS and SASEGT. There are 11 residues in the CDR3. The CDR3 nucleotides read TGTGCCAGCAGTGAAGCGGGCCTACAGTTCTTC. Translating it yields CASSEAGLQFF.

The gene calls are TRBV10-1 and TRBJ2-3, with D tentatively TRBD1 (7 bases). Per germline, CDR1 WNHNN and CDR2 SYGVQD (reference sequence). V was clipped by 3 bases and J by 0 bases, with 10 bases between them. This CDR3 region has 15 residues. CDR3 nucleotide sequence: TGCGCCAGCAGTGATCCAGGGGGGAGCACAGATACGCAGTATTTT. This encodes CASSDPGGSTDTQYF.

CDR3 nucleotide sequence: TGTGCCAGCAGCCGCCGGGACAGTGCCTACGAGCAGTACTTC. Its translation is CASSRRDSAYEQYF. V and J are TRBV16 and TRBJ2-7, with 7 positions matching TRBD1. The CDR3 loop spans 14 amino acids. Germline trimming cut 4 bases from V and 2 bases from J; bases unmatched to any gene: 5. CDR1 is KGHSY, CDR2 FQNENV, per germline.

This clone was counted once. This specimen includes other DNA sequences encoding the same CDR3. This chain connects TRBV2 to TRBJ2-7, with 7 bases fitting TRBD1. Germline V lookup: CDR1 SNHLY, CDR2 FYNNEI. The CDR3 loop spans 13 amino acids. The trim removed 3 bases at V and 11 bases at J, leaving 10 bases unmatched. CDR3 sequence reads: CASSEATGTSEYF. The CDR3 DNA reads as TGTGCCAGCAGTGAGGCGACAGGGACAAGCGAGTACTTC. Full variable domain (missing parts from reference TRBV2 and TRBJ2-7): EPEVTQTPSHQVTQMGQEVILRCVPISNHLYFYWYRQILGQKVEFLVSFYNNEISEKSEIFDDQFSVERPDGSNFTLKIRSTKLEDSAMYFCASSEATGTSEYFGPGTRLTVT.

The chain carries TRBV5-1 and TRBJ2-3; the D gene is possibly TRBD2 (6 bases). The ends were cut back, 1 base at V and 6 bases at J, with 15 bases in the middle. CDR1 and CDR2 (germline): SGHRS, YFSETQ. This CDR3 comprises 15 residues. The CDR3 DNA follows: TGCGCCAGCAGCTTGCAGGGAGGAGGCTATGATACGCAGTATTTT. This codes for CASSLQGGGYDTQYF.

As for this clone: Other DNA sequences in the sample encode the same CDR3. The chain has TRBV5-1 and TRBJ2-5; 14 bases match TRBD2. Germline loops: CDR1 SGHRS, CDR2 YFSETQ. Trimming cost V 4 bases and J 2 bases; bases outside gene matches: 4. The CDR3 totals 16 residues. In DNA form, the CDR3 reads TGCGCCAGCAGCCCCAGACTAGCGGGGGGGCAAGAGACCCAGTACTTC. Its translation is CASSPRLAGGQETQYF.

V is TRBV10-3 and J is TRBJ2-5, with D unresolved. Matching the DNA end better, TRBJ2-7 makes the J call doubtful. There are 13 residues in the CDR3. CDR1 and CDR2 from the germline V gene are ENHRY and SYGVKD. The chain's CDR3 is CAISESVGYEQYF. The CDR3 DNA follows: TGTGCCATCAGTGAGTCGGTGGGCTACGAGCAGTACTTC.

As for this clone: Other DNA sequences in the sample encode the same CDR3. The chain employs TRBV5-1 and TRBJ1-2; tentative D call: TRBD1 (5 bases). CDR1 is SGHRS and CDR2 is YFSETQ in the germline V gene. Trimming took off 3 bases at V and 4 bases at J, with 16 bases between the two ends. This CDR3 is 15 amino acids long. CDR3 protein: CASSSSRDSPYGYTF. CDR3 sequence (DNA): TGCGCCAGCAGCTCTAGTCGAGACAGCCCCTATGGCTACACCTTC.

J is TRBJ1-1 and V is TRBV5-1; D perhaps matches TRBD1 (5 bases). CDR1 is SGHRS, CDR2 YFSETQ, per germline. Between the trimmed V and J ends, which lost 6 bases and 8 bases, there was a span of 20 bases. There are 14 residues in the CDR3. CDR3 DNA: TGCGCCAGCATGAGGGAGGGGAGGTGGGCCGAAGCTTTCTTT. Amino acids: CASMREGRWAEAFF. Full variable domain (outside the CDR3, taken from reference TRBV5-1 and TRBJ1-1): KAGVTQTPRYLIKTRGQQVTLSCSPISGHRSVSWYQQTPGQGLQFLFEYFSETQRNKGNFPGRFSGRQFSNSRSEMNVSTLELGDSALYLCASMREGRWAEAFFGQGTRLTVV.

The chain recombines TRBV9 with TRBJ2-3; D is perhaps TRBD1 (6 bases). The germline V and J ends were trimmed by 0 bases and 8 bases, with 16 bases remaining between them. The CDR3 runs 15 residues. CDR1 is SGDLS, CDR2 YYNGEE, per germline. CDR3 coding DNA: TGTGCCAGCAGCGTAGTAGGAGGCGGACAGACTACGCAGTATTTT. This encodes CASSVVGGGQTTQYF.

This rearrangement joins TRBV5-1 to TRBJ1-2; 9 bases are shared with TRBD1. J gave up 0 bases and V 4 bases, and 10 bases lay outside the gene matches. The CDR3 length is 17 residues. Germline CDR1 SGHRS, CDR2 YFSETQ. The CDR3 here is CASSPATGGSTNYGYTF. In nucleotides, the CDR3 is TGCGCCAGCAGCCCGGCCACAGGGGGCTCTACTAACTATGGCTACACCTTC. Complete variable domain (other parts from reference TRBV5-1 and TRBJ1-2): KAGVTQTPRYLIKTRGQQVTLSCSPISGHRSVSWYQQTPGQGLQFLFEYFSETQRNKGNFPGRFSGRQFSNSRSEMNVSTLELGDSALYLCASSPATGGSTNYGYTFGSGTRLTVV.

This clone was observed a handful of times. The CDR3 sequence is CASSLEDRGNQPQHF. CDR3 in DNA: TGTGCCAGCAGCTTAGAAGACAGGGGCAATCAGCCCCAGCATTTT. J is TRBJ1-5 and V is TRBV7-9; 7 bases agree with TRBD1. The CDR3 totals 15 residues. Trimming cost V 1 base and J 2 bases; bases outside gene matches: 2. Germline V gives CDR1 SEHNR, CDR2 FQNEAQ (reference sequence).

CDR3 protein: CASRDRGLAFF. In nucleotides, the CDR3 is TGTGCCAGCAGGGACAGAGGTCTGGCTTTCTTT. The chain joins TRBV6-6 to TRBJ1-1, with D perhaps matching TRBD1 (6 bases). The CDR3 has 11 amino acids. Germline V CDR1 and CDR2: MNHNY, SVGAGI (reference sequence). The V end was cut by 6 bases, the J end by 11 bases, with 13 bases between.

The rearrangement joins TRBV27 to TRBJ1-2, with D possibly TRBD1 on 5 matching bases. This CDR3 comprises 15 residues. Germline CDR1 is MNHEY and CDR2 is SMNVEV (reference sequence). The V gene lost 3 bases and the J gene lost 1 base, with 12 bases spanning the gap. The DNA of the CDR3 is TGTGCCAGCAGTTTCCTCCCGGACATTAACTATGGCTACACCTTC. It yields the protein CASSFLPDINYGYTF.

In its sample, this clone was seen a few times. V usage is TRBV6-5 and J usage is TRBJ2-3; the D is unclear. Germline V CDR1 and CDR2: MNHEY, SVGAGI. V lost 2 bases and J lost 0, with 6 bases in between. This CDR3 has 14 residues. The CDR3 loop reads CASSYGDSTDTQYF. The CDR3 DNA is TGTGCCAGCAGTTACGGAGATAGCACAGATACGCAGTATTTT.

The CDR3 bases are TGTGCCAGCAGCTTGGGGACAGGGGAAGGAACTGAAGCTTTCTTT. It specifies CASSLGTGEGTEAFF. V is TRBV5-8 and J is TRBJ1-1, with 9 bases that match TRBD1. In germline, CDR1 is SGHTS, CDR2 YDEGEE. J was trimmed by 5 bases and V by 0 bases; bases with no gene match: 5. CDR3 length: 15 residues.

The chain is built from TRBV7-2 and TRBJ2-2; a weak D match, TRBD2 (5 bases). The CDR3 totals 13 residues. Germline CDR1 and CDR2: SGHTA and FQGNSA. V lost 6 bases and J lost 6, with 11 bases in between. Here the CDR3 reads CASSPSWAGELFF. The CDR3 DNA sequence: TGTGCCAGCAGTCCTAGCTGGGCCGGGGAGCTGTTTTTT.

The gene calls are TRBV2 and TRBJ2-1; TRBD1 aligns across 12 bases. Germline-derived CDR1 and CDR2 are SNHLY and FYNNEI. Trimming removed 3 bases from V and 8 bases from J; junction bases left unmatched: 2. This CDR3 comprises 14 residues. Here the CDR3 reads CASSEGQGAHEQFF. CDR3 DNA: TGTGCCAGCAGTGAGGGACAGGGGGCACATGAGCAGTTCTTC.

Details on this clone: Other nucleotide sequences in the sample specify the same CDR3. CDR3 bases: TGTGCCTGGTCCAGGGGGAACACCATATATTTT. Amino acids: CAWSRGNTIYF. This chain links TRBV30 with TRBJ1-3; 7 positions match TRBD1. Germline CDR1 reads GTSNPN; CDR2 reads SVGIG (reference sequence). The V and J ends lost 5 bases and 7 bases, in that order; junction bases with no gene match: 2. This CDR3 has 11 residues.

The chain uses TRBV15 and TRBJ1-4; 9 bases map to TRBD1. The CDR3 is 12 residues long. Germline V gene lookup returns CDR1 LNHNV and CDR2 YYDKDF (reference sequence). V lost 1 base, J lost 14 bases, and 2 bases stayed unmatched. CDR3 region: CATSRGGQGLFF. CDR3 nucleotides: TGTGCCACCAGCAGAGGGGGACAGGGTCTGTTTTTT.

The chain combines TRBV23-1 with TRBJ2-7, with TRBD1 as a possible D gene (5 bases). TRBV23-1 is assigned to the ORF class and has an uncertain function. This CDR3 is 16 amino acids long. V was cut by 5 bases and J by 5 bases, with 22 bases left in between. The CDR3 spells CASSSPEQELPHEQYF. DNA of the CDR3: TGCGCCAGCAGTAGCCCCGAACAGGAGCTCCCTCACGAGCAGTACTTC.

This chain links TRBV4-1 with TRBJ1-5; no clear D. Germline V gives CDR1 MGHRA, CDR2 YSYEKL. The ends were cut back, 2 bases at V and 7 bases at J, with 12 bases in the middle. The CDR3 has 14 residues. CDR3 sequence (DNA): TGCGCCAGCAGCCAACGTACAGCCACCCAGCCCCAGCATTTT. This encodes CASSQRTATQPQHF.

This clone was observed once. The chain links TRBV6-1 to TRBJ2-7; D unclear. The CDR3 runs to 14 residues. The ends were cut back, 3 bases at V and 0 bases at J, with 9 bases in the middle. Germline CDR1 and CDR2: MNHNS and SASEGT. This CDR3 is CASSDQVVSYEQYF. CDR3 coding DNA: TGTGCCAGCAGTGACCAGGTCGTCTCCTACGAGCAGTACTTC.

V gene TRBV2 combines with J gene TRBJ2-7; D perhaps matches TRBD2 (7 bases). Trimming removed 3 bases from V and 6 bases from J, with 12 bases in between. Germline CDR1 is SNHLY and CDR2 is FYNNEI. CDR3 length: 13 residues. The CDR3 reads CASSDRGGVEQYF. CDR3 DNA sequence: TGTGCCAGCAGTGACAGGGGAGGGGTCGAGCAGTACTTC.

This chain uses TRBV5-8 with TRBJ1-1; D may be TRBD1 (5 bases). CDR3 length equals 12 residues. CDR1 is SGHTS and CDR2 is YDEGEE in the germline V gene. Trimming removed 4 bases at V and 11 bases at J, with 15 bases between. The CDR3 DNA follows: TGTGCCAGCAGCGGATGGGCGGGGGGGGCTTTCTTT. As protein: CASSGWAGGAFF. The full variable domain, in which reference TRBV5-8 and TRBJ1-1 provide the parts outside the CDR3, is EAGVTQSPTHLIKTRGQQATLRCSPISGHTSVYWYQQALGLGLQFLLWYDEGEERNRGNFPPRFSGRQFPNYSSELNVNALELEDSALYLCASSGWAGGAFFGQGTRLTVV.